This T cell receptor beta chain emerged from a study of a mutant IDH1 vaccine in newly diagnosed glioma. This CDR3 contains 11 residues. Per germline, CDR1 SQVTM and CDR2 ANQGSEA. Produced via immunoSEQ multiplex PCR; TCRdb's table is partial and in-frame only. The table includes about 92,000 clones, about 83% detected once. Regarding time point: baseline, week 1 (first vaccination visit). The sample's treatment: pre-vaccination baseline after standard-of-care therapy. Study results and caveats: Detectable vaccine-induced immune responses arose in over 90% of patients. Pseudoprogression appeared independent of alterations in top peripheral clonotypes.

To note about this clone: Its antigen is undetermined.

The TCR was taken from a woman aged 45-59 years with glioma. Source: PBMCs, taken from a glioma patient treated with radiotherapy, temozolomide or both. V is TRBV29-1 and J is TRBJ1-2, with D perhaps TRBD1 (5 bases). DNA of the CDR3: TGCAGGGCGGGGGAGAGCGATGGCTACACCTTC. It translates to CRAGESDGYTF.